The T cell receptor beta chain under discussion was sequenced for a study of shared clonotypes between healthy human individuals. Germline V CDR1 and CDR2: SQVTM, ANQGSEA. The CDR3 loop spans 14 amino acids. V was pared by 5 bases and J by 2 bases, with 14 bases between. Sequencing was performed with immunoSEQ multiplex PCR; in TCRdb, only in-frame clones are kept and a portion is missing. The table shows around 2.5 million clones, with approximately 93% occurring only once. Sequenced sample: naive CD4+ T cells from PBMCs. The subset: CD45RA+ positively selected. The TCR sequence derives from a man between 18 and 29 years old in good health. Some clones in this sample may be carry-over from other donors' samples. This chain connects TRBV29-1 to TRBJ2-3; D is unresolved. For the CDR3, the DNA is TGCAGCGTTAGGGCCCAGCGCCTCACAGATACGCAGTATTTT. Amino acid sequence: CSVRAQRLTDTQYF.